Following are 21 T cell receptor beta chains from one sample sequenced in a study of T cells after yellow fever vaccination. MiXCR was run by TCRdb on the 5' RACE reads, yielding one entry per CDR3 protein. The top ten hold roughly 3.5% of the sample, which has over 250,000 distinct CDR3 sequences, about 5% seen once. The sequencing here drew on CD4+ T cells sorted from PBMCs, taken on the day of the yellow fever booster vaccination. The receptors derive from a man aged 18 to 29 who received the YFV17D yellow fever vaccine.

In the case of this clonotype: An end of the junction does not agree with germline; a read error may underlie this. CDR3 in amino acids: CASTLRRGSYEQYF. The CDR3 DNA reads TGTGCCAGCACCTTGAGGCGGGGATCCTACGAGCAGTACTTC. V gene TRBV5-6 combines with J gene TRBJ2-7, with D maybe TRBD2 (6 bases). The CDR3 is 14 amino acids. Looked up from germline, CDR1 is SGHDT and CDR2 is YYEEEE.

This clonotype appeared many times. CDR3: CASSPPGLAGNEQFF. CDR3 nucleotides: TGTGCCAGCAGCCCTCCCGGACTAGCTGGCAATGAGCAGTTCTTC. The chain joins TRBV7-2 to TRBJ2-1, with TRBD2 matching over 8 bases. The J segment lost 6 bases and the V segment lost 5 bases, leaving 9 bases of the junction unmatched. This CDR3 has 15 residues. Looked up from germline, CDR1 is SGHTA and CDR2 is FQGNSA.

This clonotype was seen a handful of times. The chain has TRBV6-5 and TRBJ1-6; D gene unclear. Germline assignment: CDR1 MNHEY and CDR2 SVGAGI. Trimming stripped 0 bases from V and 10 bases from J, with 13 bases between. The CDR3 contains 15 residues. CDR3 protein: CASSYSSLGDSPLHF. For the CDR3, the DNA is TGTGCCAGCAGTTACTCCAGCCTTGGCGACTCACCCCTCCACTTT.

This clonotype has ten or more counts. V gene TRBV5-1 combines with J gene TRBJ2-3; possible D gene TRBD1, 6 bases. Per germline, CDR1 SGHRS and CDR2 YFSETQ. The CDR3 contains 15 residues. The germline V and J ends were trimmed by 4 bases and 4 bases, with 16 bases remaining between them. CDR3 in amino acids: CASSVPGQAADTQYF. The DNA of the CDR3 is TGCGCCAGCAGCGTTCCGGGACAAGCGGCAGATACGCAGTATTTT.

This clonotype appeared many times. CDR3 protein: CSANRQGSNTGELFF. Here the CDR3 DNA reads TGCAGTGCTAACCGACAGGGGTCGAACACCGGGGAGCTGTTTTTT. This chain links TRBV20-1 with TRBJ2-2; TRBD1 aligns across 8 bases. The germline V gene has CDR1 DFQATT and CDR2 SNEGSKA (reference sequence). The CDR3 contains 15 residues. After removal of 4 bases from V and 0 bases from J, the junction contained 4 bases not matched to a gene.

This clonotype was found many times. The V gene is TRBV12-3 or TRBV12-4, the J gene TRBJ1-6, with D unresolved. With 6 bases removed from V and 6 bases from J, the gap between germline ends came to 9 bases. CDR3 length equals 13 residues. The DNA for the CDR3 is TGTGCCAGCAGCCCCCAGGTTAATTCACCCCTCCACTTT. Protein: CASSPQVNSPLHF.

This clonotype appeared many times. This chain joins TRBV20-1 and TRBJ1-2; D not resolved. Trimming stripped 4 bases from V and 4 bases from J, with 7 bases between. The germline V gene encodes CDR1 DFQATT and CDR2 SNEGSKA (reference sequence). This CDR3 comprises 11 residues. CDR3 DNA: TGCAGTGCTACCGGGCCCTATGGCTACACCTTC. Its translation: CSATGPYGYTF.

There are many counts of this clonotype. The J gene is TRBJ2-7, the V gene TRBV6-2 or TRBV6-3; D ambiguous. The CDR3 consists of 15 residues. The germline gives CDR1 MNHEY, CDR2 SVGEGT. V shed 1 base and J shed 3 bases, with 13 bases lying between them. The CDR3 DNA is TGTGCCAGCAGTTACTTAACGGACGGTGGCTACGAGCAGTACTTC. Translation: CASSYLTDGGYEQYF.

This clonotype turned up a few times. J is TRBJ2-1 and V is TRBV19; D ambiguous. This CDR3 is 11 amino acids long. Per the germline V gene, CDR1 is LNHDA and CDR2 is SQIVND (reference sequence). Trimming stripped 5 bases from V and 5 bases from J, with 4 bases between. Here the CDR3 reads CASSWDNEQFF. CDR3 sequence (DNA): TGTGCCAGTAGTTGGGACAATGAGCAGTTCTTC.

This clonotype occurred a few times. The V and J genes are TRBV7-3 and TRBJ2-2, with D possibly matching TRBD1 (5 bases). The V end lost 1 base, the J end lost 1 base, and 7 bases lay between the germline ends. This CDR3 has 15 residues. Germline loops: CDR1 SGHTA, CDR2 FQGTGA. CDR3 sequence: CASSLMQGNTGELFF. The CDR3 DNA reads as TGTGCCAGCAGCTTAATGCAGGGGAACACCGGGGAGCTGTTTTTT. Drawing the rest from reference TRBV7-3 and TRBJ2-2, the complete variable domain is GAGVSQTPSNKVTEKGKYVELRCDPISGHTALYWYRQSLGQGPEFLIYFQGTGAADDSGLPNDRFFAVRPEGSVSTLKIQRTERGDSAVYLCASSLMQGNTGELFFGEGSRLTVL.

The rearrangement links TRBV11-2 to TRBJ2-2; 8 bases fit TRBD2. Trimming at V came to 6 bases and at J to 5 bases, leaving 8 bases not matched to a gene. Germline values: CDR1 SGHAT, CDR2 FQNNGV. This CDR3 contains 15 residues. The chain's CDR3 is CASRRPGLVTGELFF. CDR3 nucleotides: TGTGCCAGCAGGCGCCCGGGACTAGTGACCGGGGAGCTGTTTTTT.

The rearrangement links TRBV20-1 to TRBJ2-1; the D gene is possibly TRBD2 (5 bases). V was shortened by 2 bases and J by 1 base, with 24 bases between the two germline ends. The CDR3 runs to 19 residues. CDR1 is DFQATT, CDR2 SNEGSKA, per germline (reference sequence). CDR3 nucleotide sequence: TGCAGTGCTAGACCCCAGCGGCAAGAAATGCCGCTGTCCTACAATGAGCAGTTCTTC. Residues: CSARPQRQEMPLSYNEQFF.

This clonotype occurred a few times. The chain links TRBV11-2 to TRBJ1-5; 7 bases map to TRBD1. With 5 bases clipped from V and 3 bases from J, the junction kept 7 bases outside the gene matches. CDR1 SGHAT and CDR2 FQNNGV come from the germline V gene. CDR3 length: 15 amino acids. The CDR3 sequence is CASSGHRGSNQPQHF. As DNA, the CDR3 is TGTGCCAGCAGCGGACACAGGGGCTCCAATCAGCCCCAGCATTTT.

This clonotype was counted only a few times. This chain links TRBV3-1 with TRBJ1-1; D gene uncertain. The V end lost 6 bases, the J end lost 1 base, and 12 bases lay between the germline ends. The germline V gene has CDR1 LGHDT and CDR2 YNNKEL (reference sequence). The CDR3 spans 14 residues. In DNA form, the CDR3 reads TGTGCCAGCAGGGAAAGGGAGGGGAACACTGAAGCTTTCTTT. Translated: CASREREGNTEAFF.

In this sample, this clonotype turned up many times. This chain uses TRBV30 with TRBJ1-5; weak D call: TRBD1 (6 bases). V was trimmed by 3 bases and J by 6 bases, leaving 15 bases between them. Per the germline V gene, CDR1 is GTSNPN and CDR2 is SVGIG (reference sequence). The CDR3 spans 14 residues. As DNA, the CDR3 is TGTGCCTGGAGGAGGGGGGGCGCGGGTCAGCCCCAGCATTTT. It is translated as CAWRRGGAGQPQHF.

The V call is TRBV20-1, the J call TRBJ2-2; possibly TRBD1 or TRBD2 for D (6 bases each). Germline values: CDR1 DFQATT, CDR2 SNEGSKA (reference sequence). There are 16 residues in the CDR3. V dropped 0 bases and J dropped 2 bases, with 13 bases sitting between them. CDR3 nucleotides: TGCAGTGCTAGAGATGGTCCGGGGGCTAACACCGGGGAGCTGTTTTTT. It translates to CSARDGPGANTGELFF.

This clonotype appeared many times. The chain joins TRBV6-5 to TRBJ2-7; D is unclear. Germline lookup yields CDR1 MNHEY and CDR2 SVGAGI. There are 12 residues in the CDR3. The CDR3 DNA reads as TGTGCAGCCGGAAGGAGCTCCTACGAGCAGTACGTC. It yields the protein CAAGRSSYEQYV.

This clonotype was counted at least ten times. The V and J genes are TRBV5-1 and TRBJ2-1, with 13 bases lining up with TRBD2. After removal of 0 bases from V and 7 bases from J, the junction contained 13 bases not matched to a gene. The CDR3 is made up of 19 amino acids. Germline V lookup: CDR1 SGHRS, CDR2 YFSETQ. The chain's CDR3 is CASSLVPQLAGGLVNEQFF. The CDR3 nucleotides read TGCGCCAGCAGCTTGGTCCCTCAACTAGCGGGGGGGCTTGTTAATGAGCAGTTCTTC.

Details on this clonotype: A much larger clone lies one base from this, so it may be a read error. J is TRBJ1-1 and V is TRBV11-2; D is uncertain. This CDR3 region has 12 residues. Germline V gives CDR1 SGHAT, CDR2 FQNNGV. The CDR3 coding sequence is TGTGTCAGCAGCTTATGGAACACTGAAGCTTTCTTT. Protein sequence: CVSSLWNTEAFF.

In this sample, this clonotype turned up a few times. This chain joins TRBV4-2 and TRBJ1-3, with 9 bases fitting TRBD1. The CDR3 runs 16 residues. The V gene end was trimmed by 0 bases and the J gene end by 4 bases; junction bases not matched to a gene: 4. CDR1 is LGHNA, CDR2 YNFKEQ, per germline. The CDR3 DNA reads as TGTGCCAGCAGCCAAGATGGGGACAGGGTGGGAAACACCATATATTTT. Its translation is CASSQDGDRVGNTIYF.

The rearrangement joins TRBV20-1 to TRBJ2-5, with TRBD2 identical over 7 bases. This CDR3 has 14 residues. Germline-derived CDR1 and CDR2 are DFQATT and SNEGSKA (reference sequence). The ends lost 5 bases at V and 1 base at J; junction bases unmatched: 7. The CDR3 bases are TGCAGTGCTTGGGGGGGTTTTTCCCAAGAGACCCAGTACTTC. Its translation is CSAWGGFSQETQYF.